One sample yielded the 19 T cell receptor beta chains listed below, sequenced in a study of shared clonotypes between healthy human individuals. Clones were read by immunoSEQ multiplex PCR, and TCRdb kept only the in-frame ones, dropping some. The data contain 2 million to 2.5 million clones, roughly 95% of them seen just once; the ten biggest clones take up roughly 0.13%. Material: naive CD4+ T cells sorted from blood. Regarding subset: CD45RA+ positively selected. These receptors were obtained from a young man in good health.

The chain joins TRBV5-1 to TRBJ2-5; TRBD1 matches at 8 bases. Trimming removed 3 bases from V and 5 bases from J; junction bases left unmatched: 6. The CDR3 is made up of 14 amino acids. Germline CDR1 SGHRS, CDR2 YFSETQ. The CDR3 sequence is CASSSAGGSETQYF. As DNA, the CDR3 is TGCGCCAGCAGCTCTGCAGGGGGCTCGGAGACCCAGTACTTC.

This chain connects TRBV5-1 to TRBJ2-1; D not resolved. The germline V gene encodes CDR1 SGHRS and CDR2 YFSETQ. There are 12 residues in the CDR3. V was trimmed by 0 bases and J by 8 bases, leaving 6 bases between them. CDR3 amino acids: CASSLGWDEQFF. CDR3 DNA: TGCGCCAGCAGCTTGGGTTGGGATGAGCAGTTCTTC.

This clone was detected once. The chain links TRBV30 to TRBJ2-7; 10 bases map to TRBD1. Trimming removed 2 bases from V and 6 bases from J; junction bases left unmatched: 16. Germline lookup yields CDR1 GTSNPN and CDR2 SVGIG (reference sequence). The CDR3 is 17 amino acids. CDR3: CAWSLNLVGTGEFEQYF. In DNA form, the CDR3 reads TGTGCCTGGAGTCTTAATTTAGTTGGGACAGGGGAGTTCGAGCAGTACTTC.

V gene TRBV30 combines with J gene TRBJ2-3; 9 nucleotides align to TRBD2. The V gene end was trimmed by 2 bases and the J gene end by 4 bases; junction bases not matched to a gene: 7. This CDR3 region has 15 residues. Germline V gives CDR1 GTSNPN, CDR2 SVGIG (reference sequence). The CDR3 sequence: CAWSRVAGDSDTQYF. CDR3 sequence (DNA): TGTGCCTGGAGTAGGGTAGCGGGAGACTCAGATACGCAGTATTTT.

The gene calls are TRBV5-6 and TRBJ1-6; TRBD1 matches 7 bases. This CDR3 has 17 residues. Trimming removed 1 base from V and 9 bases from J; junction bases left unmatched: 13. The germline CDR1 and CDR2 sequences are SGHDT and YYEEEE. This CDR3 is CASSLLTGFGRGSPLHF. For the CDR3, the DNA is TGTGCCAGCAGCTTGTTGACAGGGTTCGGCCGCGGTTCACCCCTCCACTTT.

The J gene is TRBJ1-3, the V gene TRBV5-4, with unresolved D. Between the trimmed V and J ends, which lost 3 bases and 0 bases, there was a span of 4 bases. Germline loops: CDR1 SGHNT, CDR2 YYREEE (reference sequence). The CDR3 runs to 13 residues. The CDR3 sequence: CASSSSSGNTIYF. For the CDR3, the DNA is TGTGCCAGCAGCTCATCCTCTGGAAACACCATATATTTT. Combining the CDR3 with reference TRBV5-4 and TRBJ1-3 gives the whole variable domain ETGVTQSPTHLIKTRGQQVTLRCSSQSGHNTVSWYQQALGQGPQFIFQYYREEENGRGNFPPRFSGLQFPNYSSELNVNALELDDSALYLCASSSSSGNTIYFGEGSWLTVV.

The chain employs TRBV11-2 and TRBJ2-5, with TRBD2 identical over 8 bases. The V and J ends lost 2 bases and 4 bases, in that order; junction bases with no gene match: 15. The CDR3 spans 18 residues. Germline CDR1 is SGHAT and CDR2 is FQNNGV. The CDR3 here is CASSLSSLGAGVPETQYF. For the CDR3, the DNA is TGTGCCAGCAGCTTAAGCAGCCTAGGAGCGGGAGTCCCAGAGACCCAGTACTTC.

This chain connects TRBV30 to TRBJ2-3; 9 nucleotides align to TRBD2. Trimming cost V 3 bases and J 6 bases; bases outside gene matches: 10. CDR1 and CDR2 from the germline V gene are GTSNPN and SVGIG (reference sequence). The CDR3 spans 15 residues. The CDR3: CAWRDGRGGLDTQYF. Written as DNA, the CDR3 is TGTGCCTGGAGAGATGGGCGGGGGGGATTGGATACGCAGTATTTT.

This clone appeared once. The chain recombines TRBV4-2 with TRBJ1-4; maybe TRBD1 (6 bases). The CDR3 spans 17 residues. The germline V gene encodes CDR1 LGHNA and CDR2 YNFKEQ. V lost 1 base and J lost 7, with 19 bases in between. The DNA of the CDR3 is TGTGCCAGCAGCCAAGGGCCACAGGGTTCGGTGGGTGAAAAACTGTTTTTT. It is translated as CASSQGPQGSVGEKLFF.

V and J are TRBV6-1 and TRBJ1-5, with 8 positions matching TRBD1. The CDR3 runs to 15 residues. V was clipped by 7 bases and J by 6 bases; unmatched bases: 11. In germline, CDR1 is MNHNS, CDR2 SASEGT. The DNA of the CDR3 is TGTGCCAGCACCGACATGGGACAGGTCAGTCAGCCCCAGCATTTT. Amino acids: CASTDMGQVSQPQHF.

The CDR3 region is CASSEATGSYGYTF. The CDR3 DNA reads TGTGCCAGCAGTGAAGCGACAGGGAGCTATGGCTACACCTTC. The chain is built from TRBV6-1 and TRBJ1-2; 7 positions agree with TRBD1. Germline CDR1 and CDR2: MNHNS and SASEGT. This CDR3 region has 14 residues. V lost 0 bases, J lost 4 bases, and 2 bases stayed unmatched.

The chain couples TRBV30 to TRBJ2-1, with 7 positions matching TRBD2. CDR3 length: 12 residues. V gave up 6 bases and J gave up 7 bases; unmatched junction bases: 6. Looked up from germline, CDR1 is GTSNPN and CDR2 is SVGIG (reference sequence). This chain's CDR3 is CACGTIINEQFF. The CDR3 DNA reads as TGTGCCTGTGGGACTATAATTAATGAGCAGTTCTTC. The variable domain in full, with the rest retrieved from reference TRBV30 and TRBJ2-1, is SQTIHQWPATLVQPVGSPLSLECTVEGTSNPNLYWYRQAAGRGLQLLFYSVGIGQISSEVPQNLSASRPQDRQFILSSKKLLLSDSGFYLCACGTIINEQFFGPGTRLTVL.

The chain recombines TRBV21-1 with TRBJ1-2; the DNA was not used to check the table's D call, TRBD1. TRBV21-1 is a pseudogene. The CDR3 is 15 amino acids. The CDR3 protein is CASSKVGQPVPGYTF. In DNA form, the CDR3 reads TGTGCCAGCAGCAAAGTGGGACAGCCCGTCCCGGGCTACACCTTC.

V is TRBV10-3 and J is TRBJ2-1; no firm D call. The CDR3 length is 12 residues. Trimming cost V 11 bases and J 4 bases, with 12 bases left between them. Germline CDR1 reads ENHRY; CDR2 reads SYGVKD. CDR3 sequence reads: CAHGDGYNEQFF. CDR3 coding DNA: TGTGCCCATGGTGACGGATACAATGAGCAGTTCTTC.

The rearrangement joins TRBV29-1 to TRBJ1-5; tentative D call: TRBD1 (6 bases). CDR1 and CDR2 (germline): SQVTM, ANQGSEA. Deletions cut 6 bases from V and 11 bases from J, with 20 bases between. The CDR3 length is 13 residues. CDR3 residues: CSVTQGLGRAQHF. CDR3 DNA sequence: TGCAGCGTCACACAGGGACTCGGGAGGGCCCAGCATTTT.

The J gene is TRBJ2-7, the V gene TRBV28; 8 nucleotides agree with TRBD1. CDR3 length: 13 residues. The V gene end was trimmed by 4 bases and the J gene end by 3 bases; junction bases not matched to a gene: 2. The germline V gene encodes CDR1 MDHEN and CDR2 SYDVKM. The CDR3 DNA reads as TGTGCCAGCAGTTACAGGGGGTTCTACGAGCAGTACTTC. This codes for CASSYRGFYEQYF.

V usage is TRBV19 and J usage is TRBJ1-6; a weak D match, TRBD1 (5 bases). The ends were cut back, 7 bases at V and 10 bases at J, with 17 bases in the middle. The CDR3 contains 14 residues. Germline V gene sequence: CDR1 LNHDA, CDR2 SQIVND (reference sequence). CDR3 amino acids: CASTRDWELSPLHF. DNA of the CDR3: TGTGCCAGTACCCGGGACTGGGAATTGTCACCCCTCCACTTT.

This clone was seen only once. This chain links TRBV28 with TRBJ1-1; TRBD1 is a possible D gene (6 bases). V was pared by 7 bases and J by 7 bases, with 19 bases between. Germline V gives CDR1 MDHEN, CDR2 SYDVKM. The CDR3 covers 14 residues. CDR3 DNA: TGTGCCAGCAATCTTTATGGGGGCGCGGGTGAAGCTTTCTTT. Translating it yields CASNLYGGAGEAFF.

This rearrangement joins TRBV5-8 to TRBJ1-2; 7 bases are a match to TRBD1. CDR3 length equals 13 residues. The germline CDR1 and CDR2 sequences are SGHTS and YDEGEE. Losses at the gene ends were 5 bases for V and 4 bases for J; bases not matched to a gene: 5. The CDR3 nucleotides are TGTGCCAGCAGAGCGGGACAGATCTATGGCTACACCTTC. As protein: CASRAGQIYGYTF.